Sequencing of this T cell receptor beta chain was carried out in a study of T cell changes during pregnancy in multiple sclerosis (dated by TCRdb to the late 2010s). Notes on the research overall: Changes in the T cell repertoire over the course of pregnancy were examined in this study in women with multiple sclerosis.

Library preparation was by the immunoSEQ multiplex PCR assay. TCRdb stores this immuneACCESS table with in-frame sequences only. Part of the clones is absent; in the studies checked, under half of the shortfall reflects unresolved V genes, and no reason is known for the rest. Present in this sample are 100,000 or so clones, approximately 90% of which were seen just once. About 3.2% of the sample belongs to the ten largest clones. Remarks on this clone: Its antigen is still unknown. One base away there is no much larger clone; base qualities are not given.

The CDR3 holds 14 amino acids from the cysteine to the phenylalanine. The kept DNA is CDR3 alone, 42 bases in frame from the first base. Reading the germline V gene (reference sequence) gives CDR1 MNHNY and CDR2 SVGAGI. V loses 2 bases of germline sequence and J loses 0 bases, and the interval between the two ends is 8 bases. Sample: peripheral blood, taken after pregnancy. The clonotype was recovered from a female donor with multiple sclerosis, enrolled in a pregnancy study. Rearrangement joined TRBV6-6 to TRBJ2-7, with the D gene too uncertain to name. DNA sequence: TGTGCCAGCAGTTACCCCCAGGACTCCTACGAGCAGTACTTC. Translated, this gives CASSYPQDSYEQYF.